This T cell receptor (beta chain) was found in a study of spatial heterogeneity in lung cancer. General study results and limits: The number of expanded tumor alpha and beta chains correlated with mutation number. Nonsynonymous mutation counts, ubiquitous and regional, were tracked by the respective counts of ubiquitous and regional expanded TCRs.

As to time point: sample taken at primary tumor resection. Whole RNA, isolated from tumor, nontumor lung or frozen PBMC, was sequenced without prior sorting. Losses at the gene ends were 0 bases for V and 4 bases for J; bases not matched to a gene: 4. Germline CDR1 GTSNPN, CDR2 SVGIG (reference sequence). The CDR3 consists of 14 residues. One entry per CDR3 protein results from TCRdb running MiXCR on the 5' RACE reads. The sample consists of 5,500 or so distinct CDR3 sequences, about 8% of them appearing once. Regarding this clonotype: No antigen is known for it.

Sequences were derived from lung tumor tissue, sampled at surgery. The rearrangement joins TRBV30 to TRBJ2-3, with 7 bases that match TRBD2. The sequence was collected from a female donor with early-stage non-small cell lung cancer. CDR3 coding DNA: TGTGCCTGGAGTGTAGGGCTAGCGGCAGATACGCAGTATTTT. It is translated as CAWSVGLAADTQYF. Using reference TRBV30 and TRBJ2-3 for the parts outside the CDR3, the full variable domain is SQTIHQWPATLVQPVGSPLSLECTVEGTSNPNLYWYRQAAGRGLQLLFYSVGIGQISSEVPQNLSASRPQDRQFILSSKKLLLSDSGFYLCAWSVGLAADTQYFGPGTRLTVL.